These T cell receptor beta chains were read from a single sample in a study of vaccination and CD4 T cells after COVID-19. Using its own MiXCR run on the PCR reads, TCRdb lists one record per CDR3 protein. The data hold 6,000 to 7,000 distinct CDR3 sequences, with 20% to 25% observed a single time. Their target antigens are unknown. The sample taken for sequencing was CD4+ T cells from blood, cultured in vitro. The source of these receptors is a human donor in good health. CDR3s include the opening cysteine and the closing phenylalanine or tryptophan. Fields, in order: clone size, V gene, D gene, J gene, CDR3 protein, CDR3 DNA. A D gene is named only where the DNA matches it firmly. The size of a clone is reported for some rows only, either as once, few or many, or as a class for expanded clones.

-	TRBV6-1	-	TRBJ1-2	CASSEMVYGYTF	TGTGCCAGCAGTGAAATGGTCTATGGCTACACCTTC
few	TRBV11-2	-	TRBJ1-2	CASSLDRGLGYTF	TGTGCCAGCAGCTTAGATCGGGGGCTCGGCTACACCTTC
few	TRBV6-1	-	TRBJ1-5	CASTLEGGPNQPQHF	TGTGCCAGCACTCTGGAGGGAGGCCCTAATCAGCCCCAGCATTTT
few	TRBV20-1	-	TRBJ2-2	CSAISPGGTGELFF	TGCAGTGCCATCTCCCCCGGGGGCACCGGGGAGCTGTTTTTT
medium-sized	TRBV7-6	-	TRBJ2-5	CASSLHQETQYF	TGTGCCAGCAGCTTACACCAAGAGACCCAGTACTTC
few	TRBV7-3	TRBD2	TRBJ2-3	CASSPVAGGTQYF	TGTGCCAGCAGCCCTGTAGCGGGAGGCACGCAGTATTTT
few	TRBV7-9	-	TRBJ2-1	CASSWDYNEQFF	TGTGCCAGCAGCTGGGACTACAATGAGCAGTTCTTC
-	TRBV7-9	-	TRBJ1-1	CASSLLRGIGGDTEAFF	TGTGCCAGCAGCCTACTAAGGGGGATCGGAGGGGACACTGAAGCTTTCTTT
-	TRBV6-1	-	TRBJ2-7	CASKSQRNSYEQYF	TGTGCCAGCAAGTCTCAGCGGAACTCCTACGAGCAGTACTTC
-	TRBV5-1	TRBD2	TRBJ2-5	CASSLAGVAGAETQYF	TGCGCCAGCAGCTTGGCTGGGGTAGCGGGGGCGGAGACCCAGTACTTC
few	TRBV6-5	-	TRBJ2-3	CASSYSGLLLDTQYF	TGTGCCAGCAGTTACTCGGGACTGTTATTGGATACGCAGTATTTT
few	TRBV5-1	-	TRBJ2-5	CASSWDQETQYF	TGCGCCAGCAGCTGGGACCAAGAGACCCAGTACTTC
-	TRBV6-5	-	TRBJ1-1	CASSSSERFEAFF	TGTGCCAGCAGTTCAAGCGAGCGATTTGAAGCTTTCTTT
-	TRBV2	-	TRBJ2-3	CASSDPAFTDTQYF	TGTGCCAGCAGTGACCCGGCCTTCACAGATACGCAGTATTTT
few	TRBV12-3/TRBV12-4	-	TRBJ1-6	CASSLALGGGNSPLHF	TGTGCCAGCAGTTTAGCGCTGGGGGGAGGGAATTCACCCCTCCACTTT
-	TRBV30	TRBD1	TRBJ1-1	CAWSAGQVNTEAFF	TGTGCCTGGAGCGCCGGACAGGTGAACACTGAAGCTTTCTTT
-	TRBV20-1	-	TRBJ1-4	CSARGSTGATNEKLFF	TGCAGTGCTAGAGGATCAACAGGAGCAACTAATGAAAAACTGTTTTTT
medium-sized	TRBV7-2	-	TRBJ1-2	CASSPRTAYGYTF	TGTGCCAGCAGCCCGCGGACAGCATATGGCTACACCTTC
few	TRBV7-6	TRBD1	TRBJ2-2	CASSLGQAGTGELFF	TGTGCCAGCAGCTTGGGACAGGCGGGGACCGGGGAGCTGTTTTTT
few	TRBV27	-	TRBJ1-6	CASSFRTDYNSPLHF	TGTGCCAGCAGTTTTCGGACGGACTATAATTCACCCCTCCACTTT
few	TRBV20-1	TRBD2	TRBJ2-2	CSAVLAGGGTGELFF	TGCAGTGCTGTCCTAGCGGGGGGGGGCACCGGGGAGCTGTTTTTT
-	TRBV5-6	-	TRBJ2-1	CASSPMWDNEQFF	TGTGCCAGCAGCCCGATGTGGGACAATGAGCAGTTCTTC
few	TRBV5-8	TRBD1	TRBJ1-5	CASSLGTGVETTWQPQHF	TGTGCCAGCAGCTTGGGTACAGGGGTGGAGACGACATGGCAGCCCCAGCATTTT
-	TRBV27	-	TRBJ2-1	CASSFRLAYNEQFF	TGTGCCAGCAGTTTTAGGCTTGCCTACAATGAGCAGTTCTTC
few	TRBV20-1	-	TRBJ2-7	CSARDLDGALYEQYF	TGCAGTGCTAGAGATTTGGACGGGGCCCTCTACGAGCAGTACTTC
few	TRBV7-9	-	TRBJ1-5	CASSLGGQPQHF	TGTGCCAGCAGCTTAGGGGGTCAGCCCCAGCATTTT
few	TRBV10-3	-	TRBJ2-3	CAISESRANTQYF	TGTGCCATCAGTGAGTCTAGGGCAAATACGCAGTATTTT
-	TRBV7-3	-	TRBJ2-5	CASSRSGTQETQYF	TGTGCCAGCAGTCGATCAGGGACACAAGAGACCCAGTACTTC
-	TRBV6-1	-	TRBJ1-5	CASSRFGEPQHF	TGTGCCAGCAGCCGGTTTGGTGAGCCCCAGCATTTT
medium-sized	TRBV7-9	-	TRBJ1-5	CASTPGGNQPQHF	TGTGCCAGCACCCCAGGGGGCAATCAGCCCCAGCATTTT
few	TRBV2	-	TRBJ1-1	CASSGQNTEAFF	TGTGCCAGCAGTGGACAGAACACTGAAGCTTTCTTT